The 32 T cell receptor beta chains given below trace back to one sample, sequenced in a study of blood T cells in healthy people across ages. A second about 6 to 12 cycle PCR used barcoded and J-beta primers. TCRdb re-called the 5' RACE reads through MiXCR, storing one row per CDR3 protein. The top ten clones hold roughly 9.4% of a sample with 500,000 to 550,000 distinct CDR3 sequences, about 25% of them seen once. These data were also filed under a second study, of T cells of mothers and their children.

Source material: blood. Receptor source: a boy younger than 18 in good health.

This clonotype was seen only a few times. The chain is built from TRBV28 and TRBJ2-7, with D perhaps matching TRBD1 or TRBD2 (5 bases each). V shed 3 bases and J shed 3 bases, with 12 bases lying between them. The CDR3 has 14 amino acids. Germline V gene lookup returns CDR1 MDHEN and CDR2 SYDVKM. CDR3 DNA: TGTGCCAGCAGTTTGTTCAGGGACCTCTACGAGCAGTACTTC. Translating gives CASSLFRDLYEQYF.

This clonotype was seen more than once but under ten times. The chain uses TRBV5-5 and TRBJ2-3, with D perhaps TRBD2 (5 bases). V lost 1 base and J 2 bases, leaving 11 bases between the germline ends. The germline V gene has CDR1 SGHKS and CDR2 YYEKEE (reference sequence). The CDR3 is made up of 15 amino acids. The CDR3 loop reads CASSLQPDYTDTQYF. CDR3 in DNA: TGTGCCAGCAGCTTGCAGCCAGACTACACAGATACGCAGTATTTT.

The gene calls are TRBV28 and TRBJ2-6; D ambiguous. With 2 bases removed from V and 0 bases from J, the gap between germline ends came to 5 bases. Looked up from germline, CDR1 is MDHEN and CDR2 is SYDVKM. This CDR3 spans 15 amino acids. This chain's CDR3 is CASSLMFSGANVLTF. DNA of the CDR3: TGTGCCAGCAGTTTAATGTTCTCTGGGGCCAACGTCCTGACTTTC.

This clonotype appeared a few times. The chain uses TRBV6-5 and TRBJ2-4, with 15 bases matching TRBD2. The germline V gene has CDR1 MNHEY and CDR2 SVGAGI. The CDR3 spans 16 residues. J gave up 8 bases and V 5 bases, and 7 bases lay outside the gene matches. The CDR3 sequence is CASSGLAGGPKDIQYF. CDR3 nucleotides: TGTGCCAGCAGTGGACTAGCGGGAGGGCCTAAGGACATTCAGTACTTC.

This rearrangement joins TRBV19 to TRBJ1-4, with D possibly matching TRBD1 (6 bases). This CDR3 has 17 residues. V shed 3 bases and J shed 0 bases, with 14 bases lying between them. Germline CDR1 and CDR2: LNHDA and SQIVND (reference sequence). The CDR3: CASSIRQATSTNEKLFF. In DNA, the CDR3 is TGTGCCAGTAGTATCCGACAGGCCACCTCAACTAATGAAAAACTGTTTTTT.

Only a few counts were recorded for this clonotype. The rearrangement links TRBV7-6 to TRBJ1-2; TRBD1 is a possible D gene (5 bases). Germline V gives CDR1 SGHVS, CDR2 FNYEAQ. V gave up 1 base and J gave up 5 bases, with 8 bases separating them. There are 13 residues in the CDR3. The DNA of the CDR3 is TGTGCCAGCAGCTTAGAGGGGATGTATGGCTACACCTTC. It is translated as CASSLEGMYGYTF. Using reference TRBV7-6 and TRBJ1-2 for the parts outside the CDR3, the full variable domain is GAGVSQSPRYKVTKRGQDVALRCDPISGHVSLYWYRQALGQGPEFLTYFNYEAQQDKSGLPNDRFSAERPEGSISTLTIQRTEQRDSAMYRCASSLEGMYGYTFGSGTRLTVV.

This clonotype was picked up a small number of times. The J gene is TRBJ2-5, the V gene TRBV7-8, with 7 bases matching TRBD1. Germline V gives CDR1 SGHVS, CDR2 FQNEAQ. The CDR3 is made up of 15 amino acids. V shed 3 bases, J shed 1 base, and the junction held 5 bases outside the gene matches. This CDR3 is CASSFQGVSQETQYF. In DNA form, the CDR3 reads TGTGCCAGCAGCTTCCAGGGGGTTAGCCAAGAGACCCAGTACTTC. The full variable domain, in which reference TRBV7-8 and TRBJ2-5 provide the parts outside the CDR3, is GAGVSQSPRYKVAKRGQDVALRCDPISGHVSLFWYQQALGQGPEFLTYFQNEAQLDKSGLPSDRFFAERPEGSVSTLKIQRTQQEDSAVYLCASSFQGVSQETQYFGPGTRLLVL.

This clonotype was observed a few times. The chain employs TRBV21-1 and TRBJ2-1; the DNA was not compared with TRBD1, the D call given in the table. TRBV21-1 is annotated as a pseudogene. CDR3 size: 17 residues. CDR3 bases: TGTGCCAGCAGCAAACCGGGGGAACAGGCTGCGTACAATGAGCAGTTCTTC. This codes for CASSKPGEQAAYNEQFF.

This clonotype was picked up one time. The rearrangement uses TRBV9 and TRBJ1-2, with D perhaps TRBD1 (5 bases). In germline, CDR1 is SGDLS, CDR2 YYNGEE. This CDR3 comprises 17 residues. V lost 4 bases and J lost 0, with 19 bases in between. The chain's CDR3 is CASSLGAAGLTNYGYTF. The CDR3 DNA reads as TGTGCCAGCAGCCTAGGCGCGGCAGGGCTCACTAACTATGGCTACACCTTC.

The chain has TRBV5-1 and TRBJ1-1; D remains ambiguous. Trimming took 1 base from V and 0 from J, leaving 13 bases between them. The CDR3 consists of 16 residues. The V gene's germline CDR1 is SGHRS and CDR2 YFSETQ. The CDR3 reads CASSLNFRSMNTEAFF. The CDR3 DNA sequence: TGCGCCAGCAGCTTGAATTTCAGAAGCATGAACACTGAAGCTTTCTTT. Full variable domain (rest looked up from reference TRBV5-1 and TRBJ1-1): KAGVTQTPRYLIKTRGQQVTLSCSPISGHRSVSWYQQTPGQGLQFLFEYFSETQRNKGNFPGRFSGRQFSNSRSEMNVSTLELGDSALYLCASSLNFRSMNTEAFFGQGTRLTVV.

This clonotype showed up just a few times. CDR3 amino acids: CASSSQGRSTQSSYNEQFF. The CDR3 DNA is TGTGCCAGCAGCTCGCAGGGAAGATCAACCCAAAGCTCCTACAATGAGCAGTTCTTC. The chain joins TRBV7-9 to TRBJ2-1; possible D gene TRBD1, 5 bases. V gave up 4 bases and J gave up 0 bases, with 22 bases separating them. The length of the CDR3 is 19 residues. Germline-derived CDR1 and CDR2 are SEHNR and FQNEAQ (reference sequence).

This clonotype has only a few counts. This chain links TRBV19 with TRBJ2-5; maybe TRBD1 (6 bases). Germline V gene data show CDR1 as LNHDA and CDR2 as SQIVND (reference sequence). V lost 4 bases and J 5 bases, leaving 14 bases between the germline ends. CDR3 length: 14 amino acids. This CDR3 reads CASSTQDRSETQYF. CDR3 nucleotide sequence: TGTGCCAGTAGTACCCAAGACAGGTCCGAGACCCAGTACTTC. The whole variable domain, filled in from reference TRBV19 and TRBJ2-5, reads DGGITQSPKYLFRKEGQNVTLSCEQNLNHDAMYWYRQDPGQGLRLIYYSQIVNDFQKGDIAEGYSVSREKKESFPLTVTSAQKNPTAFYLCASSTQDRSETQYFGPGTRLLVL.

This clonotype has just a few counts. The chain employs TRBV7-8 and TRBJ1-6; D unresolved. The V and J ends lost 0 bases and 4 bases respectively, with 1 base between them. The CDR3 extends over 13 amino acids. CDR1 is SGHVS and CDR2 is FQNEAQ in the germline V gene. Written as DNA, the CDR3 is TGTGCCAGCAGCTTAGCATATAATTCACCCCTCCACTTT. It is translated as CASSLAYNSPLHF.

In its sample, this clonotype was seen a few times. The V gene is TRBV28, the J gene TRBJ2-1, with D unclear. Germline V gene sequence: CDR1 MDHEN, CDR2 SYDVKM. V lost 5 bases and J 9 bases, leaving 11 bases between the germline ends. The CDR3 runs 12 residues. The CDR3 bases are TGTGCCAGCAGTCCTTCCCGGTTTGAGCAGTTCTTC. This encodes CASSPSRFEQFF. Full variable domain (outside the CDR3, taken from reference TRBV28 and TRBJ2-1): DVKVTQSSRYLVKRTGEKVFLECVQDMDHENMFWYRQDPGLGLRLIYFSYDVKMKEKGDIPEGYSVSREKKERFSLILESASTNQTSMYLCASSPSRFEQFFGPGTRLTVL.

The chain couples TRBV7-9 to TRBJ1-2; D remains unclear. Trimming cost V 1 base and J 4 bases, with 10 bases left between them. The CDR3 runs to 14 residues. Per the germline V gene, CDR1 is SEHNR and CDR2 is FQNEAQ (reference sequence). CDR3 loop: CASSLVGSLYGYTF. The CDR3 DNA reads TGTGCCAGCAGCTTAGTAGGCTCTCTCTATGGCTACACCTTC.

The chain is built from TRBV7-3 and TRBJ2-1; D possibly corresponds to TRBD2 (6 bases). The germline gives CDR1 SGHTA, CDR2 FQGTGA. The CDR3 loop spans 15 amino acids. V was shortened by 5 bases and J by 1 base, with 12 bases between the two germline ends. CDR3 protein: CASSLQAGSYNEQFF. The CDR3 DNA reads TGTGCCAGCAGCCTCCAAGCGGGTTCCTACAATGAGCAGTTCTTC.

The rearrangement links TRBV4-1 to TRBJ2-7, with a possible D match to TRBD2 (6 bases). The CDR3 totals 17 residues. V gave up 0 bases and J gave up 4 bases, with 19 bases separating them. Germline CDR1 MGHRA, CDR2 YSYEKL. CDR3 DNA sequence: TGCGCCAGCAGCCAAGATGGTGCCGTGCTAGCGAGTTACGAGCAGTACTTC. It yields the protein CASSQDGAVLASYEQYF.

This clonotype was picked up a small number of times. CDR3: CSARGRSKTTNEKLFF. The CDR3 bases are TGCAGTGCTAGGGGTCGAAGCAAAACAACTAATGAAAAACTGTTTTTT. The V call is TRBV20-1, the J call TRBJ1-4; D gene uncertain. Trimming stripped 3 bases from V and 0 bases from J, with 14 bases between. In germline, CDR1 is DFQATT, CDR2 SNEGSKA (reference sequence). The CDR3 is made up of 16 amino acids.

The chain recombines TRBV20-1 with TRBJ2-5; TRBD2 might be the D (5 bases). The germline V gene encodes CDR1 DFQATT and CDR2 SNEGSKA (reference sequence). There are 12 residues in the CDR3. With 7 bases removed from V and 1 base from J, the gap between germline ends came to 10 bases. CDR3 DNA sequence: TGCAGTGTTCGCGGGCCCCAAGAGACCCAGTACTTC. This encodes CSVRGPQETQYF.

This clonotype was detected only a few times. The chain couples TRBV2 to TRBJ1-2, with 7 bases aligning to TRBD1. The junction had 11 bases not matched to a gene; V was cut back by 6 bases and J by 7 bases. CDR1 is SNHLY, CDR2 FYNNEI, per germline. There are 14 residues in the CDR3. The CDR3 spells CASSDRTGRGGYTF. The CDR3 bases are TGTGCCAGCAGCGACCGGACAGGCAGGGGTGGCTACACCTTC.

This clonotype was picked up a small number of times. One end of the junction fails to match germline, which may point to a read error. The genes are TRBV12-3 or TRBV12-4 and TRBJ1-4, with 10 bases matching TRBD1. The CDR3 runs 16 residues. The CDR3 here is CACSRGQGFTNEKLFF. In DNA, the CDR3 is TGTGCCTGCAGCAGGGGACAGGGGTTCACTAATGAAAAACTGTTTTTT.

A few counts support this clonotype. The CDR3 DNA follows: TGTGCCAGCTCACCACGACGGGAAAAACTGTTTTTT. This translates into CASSPRREKLFF. This chain uses TRBV18 with TRBJ1-4; D is unresolved. The CDR3 runs 12 residues. V shed 1 base and J shed 8 bases, with 5 bases lying between them. Germline CDR1 reads KGHSH; CDR2 reads LQKENI.

This clonotype was seen a handful of times. The chain carries TRBV14 and TRBJ2-5; 7 nucleotides line up with TRBD1. The trim removed 0 bases at V and 5 bases at J, leaving 9 bases unmatched. From germline, CDR1 is SGHDN and CDR2 FVKESK. The CDR3 runs to 16 residues. CDR3 amino acids: CASSQDVTGPTETQYF. CDR3 DNA: TGTGCCAGCAGCCAAGATGTGACAGGGCCTACGGAGACCCAGTACTTC.

The rearrangement uses TRBV4-3 and TRBJ2-3, with D tentatively TRBD1 or TRBD2 (6 bases each). Germline assignment: CDR1 LGHNA and CDR2 YSLEER. The CDR3 covers 14 residues. The germline V and J ends were trimmed by 5 bases and 4 bases, with 13 bases remaining between them. The CDR3, as DNA: TGCGCCAGCAGCTTCAGGAGGGGGGCAGATACGCAGTATTTT. Its translation: CASSFRRGADTQYF.

This clonotype appeared a few times. V usage is TRBV27 and J usage is TRBJ1-6; D unclear. The CDR3 extends over 12 amino acids. V was cut by 2 bases and J by 7 bases, with 3 bases left in between. The V gene's germline CDR1 is MNHEY and CDR2 SMNVEV (reference sequence). The CDR3 is CASSLQNSPLHF. The DNA for the CDR3 is TGTGCCAGCAGTTTACAGAATTCACCCCTCCACTTT.

This clonotype occurred many times. The rearrangement links TRBV7-2 to TRBJ2-1; the match to TRBD2 covers 14 bases. Germline V CDR1 and CDR2: SGHTA, FQGNSA. The CDR3 consists of 16 residues. V lost 3 bases, J lost 3 bases, and 1 base stayed unmatched. The CDR3 sequence: CASSFGTSGGYNEQFF. The CDR3, as DNA: TGTGCCAGCAGCTTCGGGACTAGCGGGGGCTACAATGAGCAGTTCTTC.

In its sample, this clonotype was seen a few times. The CDR3 sequence: CASSLERGRNEQFF. CDR3 nucleotide sequence: TGTGCCAGCAGCTTAGAGAGGGGGCGAAATGAGCAGTTCTTC. The chain couples TRBV7-9 to TRBJ2-5; TRBD1 matches at 7 bases. The end of the DNA aligns better with TRBJ2-1, so the J call may be wrong. The germline CDR1 and CDR2 sequences are SEHNR and FQNEAQ (reference sequence). The CDR3 runs to 14 residues.

This chain uses TRBV27 with TRBJ2-5; tentatively, D is TRBD2 (6 bases). The DNA end lines up better with TRBJ2-7; the J call may be wrong. Per germline, CDR1 MNHEY and CDR2 SMNVEV (reference sequence). CDR3 size: 15 residues. The CDR3 DNA reads as TGTGCCAGCAGTTTAGAGGGGAGGCACGCCTACGAGCAGTACTTC. Protein: CASSLEGRHAYEQYF.

The chain recombines TRBV7-9 with TRBJ2-7; the D call may be TRBD1 or TRBD2 (6 bases each). Germline V gene sequence: CDR1 SEHNR, CDR2 FQNEAQ (reference sequence). The CDR3 has 14 residues. V lost 1 base, J lost 7 bases, and 14 bases lay in between. The CDR3 loop reads CASSLDGGRSEQYF. CDR3 nucleotides: TGTGCCAGCAGCTTAGACGGGGGCCGGTCTGAGCAGTACTTC.

This clonotype has more than one count but fewer than ten. The chain links TRBV4-2 to TRBJ2-1; the match to TRBD2 covers 11 bases. The junction had 4 bases not matched to a gene; V was cut back by 1 base and J by 5 bases. Germline-derived CDR1 and CDR2 are LGHNA and YNFKEQ. CDR3 size: 16 residues. The CDR3 here is CASSQGGTSGHNEQFF. The CDR3 DNA follows: TGTGCCAGCAGCCAAGGAGGGACTAGCGGTCACAATGAGCAGTTCTTC.

This clonotype was detected a few times. CDR3 amino acids: CSVGQPYEQYF. DNA for the CDR3: TGCAGCGTTGGGCAGCCCTACGAGCAGTACTTC. The V gene is TRBV29-1, the J gene TRBJ2-7; D remains ambiguous. The V and J ends lost 4 bases and 2 bases respectively, with 6 bases between them. CDR3 length: 11 amino acids. Germline values: CDR1 SQVTM, CDR2 ANQGSEA.

The V and J genes are TRBV28 and TRBJ2-1; 8 nucleotides line up with TRBD2. The CDR3 is 16 residues long. The V and J ends lost 5 bases and 7 bases, in that order; junction bases with no gene match: 13. The germline gives CDR1 MDHEN, CDR2 SYDVKM. The CDR3 sequence: CASSPPLAGRGNEQFF. The CDR3 DNA follows: TGTGCCAGCAGTCCCCCTCTAGCGGGCCGGGGGAATGAGCAGTTCTTC.